Below are 7 T cell receptor beta chains sequenced from a single sample in a study of CD8 T cells in Susac syndrome. With random hexamers, reverse transcription was performed on 0.5 to 1 ug of RNA. TCRdb processed the immunoSEQ multiplex PCR reads anew with MiXCR; each CDR3 protein has one entry. The sample shows approximately 150,000 distinct CDR3 sequences, just over 90% of them seen only once. Sequences were obtained from CD4+ T cells from PBMCs. The receptors originated from a human donor in good health.

The CDR3 protein is CSVSTGGPYEQYF. The CDR3, as DNA: TGCAGTGTCTCGACGGGAGGGCCCTACGAGCAGTACTTC. This sequence joins TRBV20-1 and TRBJ2-7; 8 positions match TRBD2. The germline CDR1 and CDR2 sequences are DFQATT and SNEGSKA (reference sequence). The CDR3 is 13 residues long. V lost 7 bases, J lost 2 bases, and 7 bases stayed unmatched.

V usage is TRBV5-1 and J usage is TRBJ2-5, with a possible D match to TRBD1 (6 bases). This CDR3 is built from 14 residues. Trimming took off 4 bases at V and 2 bases at J, with 12 bases between the two ends. CDR1 SGHRS and CDR2 YFSETQ come from the germline V gene. The chain's CDR3 is CASSLWDKQETQYF. For the CDR3, the DNA is TGCGCCAGCAGCCTATGGGACAAACAAGAGACCCAGTACTTC.

The gene calls are TRBV5-6 and TRBJ2-5, with a weak D call TRBD2 (6 bases). The germline V gene encodes CDR1 SGHDT and CDR2 YYEEEE. Trimming pared 4 bases from V and 3 bases from J, leaving 10 bases between. This CDR3 comprises 13 residues. For the CDR3, the DNA is TGTGCCAGCAGCCGAGGACTAAAAGAGACCCAGTACTTC. As protein: CASSRGLKETQYF.

This chain uses TRBV30 with TRBJ2-5; D might be TRBD1 or TRBD2, each matching 6 bases. Trimming stripped 6 bases from V and 0 bases from J, with 14 bases between. CDR1 and CDR2 from the germline V gene are GTSNPN and SVGIG (reference sequence). This CDR3 contains 14 residues. The CDR3 spells CACSSRGDQETQYF. In DNA, the CDR3 is TGTGCCTGTTCCTCGAGGGGGGACCAAGAGACCCAGTACTTC.

This clonotype was seen a single time. The rearrangement joins TRBV24-1 to TRBJ1-2; D may be TRBD1 (5 bases). Germline CDR1 is KGHDR and CDR2 is SFDVKD. There are 15 residues in the CDR3. The V end was cut by 5 bases, the J end by 4 bases, with 16 bases between. The CDR3 sequence is CATSARQTRPYGYTF. CDR3 sequence (DNA): TGTGCCACCAGTGCCAGACAGACGCGTCCCTATGGCTACACCTTC.

V and J are TRBV10-3 and TRBJ1-6, with TRBD1 matching 7 bases. CDR1 is ENHRY and CDR2 is SYGVKD in the germline V gene. CDR3 length: 15 amino acids. The V gene end was trimmed by 0 bases and the J gene end by 8 bases; junction bases not matched to a gene: 4. The CDR3 DNA reads as TGTGCCATCAGTGAGTCCGGTCAGGGGGATTCACCCCTCCACTTT. Its translation is CAISESGQGDSPLHF.

This clonotype occurred once. The V and J genes are TRBV18 and TRBJ2-6; TRBD1 matches 9 bases. After removal of 3 bases from V and 0 bases from J, the junction contained 6 bases not matched to a gene. CDR1 and CDR2 (germline): KGHSH, LQKENI. The CDR3 runs 18 residues. In DNA form, the CDR3 reads TGTGCCAGCTCACCGATGGGACAGGGAATCTCTGGGGCCAACGTCCTGACTTTC. As protein: CASSPMGQGISGANVLTF.